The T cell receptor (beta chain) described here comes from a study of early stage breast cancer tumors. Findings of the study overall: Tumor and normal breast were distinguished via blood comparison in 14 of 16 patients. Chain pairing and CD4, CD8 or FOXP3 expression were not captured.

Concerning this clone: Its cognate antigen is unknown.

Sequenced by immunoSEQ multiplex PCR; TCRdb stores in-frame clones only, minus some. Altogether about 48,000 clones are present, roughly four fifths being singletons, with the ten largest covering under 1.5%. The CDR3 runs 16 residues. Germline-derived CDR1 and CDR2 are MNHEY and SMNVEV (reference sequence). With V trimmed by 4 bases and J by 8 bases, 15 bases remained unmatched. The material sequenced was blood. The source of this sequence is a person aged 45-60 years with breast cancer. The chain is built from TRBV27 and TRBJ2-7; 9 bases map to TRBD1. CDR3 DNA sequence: TGTGCCAGCAGTTCCGCCCGGGACAGGGTACATCGTAAGCAGTACTTC. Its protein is CASSSARDRVHRKQYF.